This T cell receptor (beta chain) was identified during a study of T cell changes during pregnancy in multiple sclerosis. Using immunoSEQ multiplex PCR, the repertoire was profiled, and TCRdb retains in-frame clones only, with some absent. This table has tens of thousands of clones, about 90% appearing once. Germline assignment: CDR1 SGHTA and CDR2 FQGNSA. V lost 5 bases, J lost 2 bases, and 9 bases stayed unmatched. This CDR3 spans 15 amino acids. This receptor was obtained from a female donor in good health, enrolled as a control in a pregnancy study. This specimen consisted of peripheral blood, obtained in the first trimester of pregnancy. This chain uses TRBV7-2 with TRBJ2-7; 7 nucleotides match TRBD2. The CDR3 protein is CASSPRRGRPYEQYF. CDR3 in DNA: TGTGCCAGCAGCCCCCGGCGGGGGAGACCCTACGAGCAGTACTTC.